The T cell receptor (beta chain) under discussion was sequenced for a study of response to subunit inactivated influenza vaccine. This CDR3 has 15 residues. Trimming removed 0 bases at V and 7 bases at J, with 13 bases between. Per the germline V gene, CDR1 is MNHEY and CDR2 is SVGEGT. Via MiXCR, TCRdb re-called the RT-PCR reads, giving one row per CDR3 protein. This sample carries some 500,000 distinct CDR3 sequences, roughly 27% of them seen once, and the ten largest clones take 1.9%. About this clonotype: Its specificity is not known.

Study-level results: The authors proposed limited new T cell recruitment per seasonal influenza vaccination.

This specimen was CD4+ T cells sorted from PBMCs, taken around 5 days after vaccination. This rearrangement joins TRBV6-2 or TRBV6-3 to TRBJ1-5, with TRBD1 as a possible D gene (5 bases). This clonotype originated in a man in his fifties or sixties who received an inactivated influenza vaccine. The CDR3 bases are TGTGCCAGCAGTTACTCGACGGGGGTGCGCCAGCCCCAGCATTTT. This translates into CASSYSTGVRQPQHF.